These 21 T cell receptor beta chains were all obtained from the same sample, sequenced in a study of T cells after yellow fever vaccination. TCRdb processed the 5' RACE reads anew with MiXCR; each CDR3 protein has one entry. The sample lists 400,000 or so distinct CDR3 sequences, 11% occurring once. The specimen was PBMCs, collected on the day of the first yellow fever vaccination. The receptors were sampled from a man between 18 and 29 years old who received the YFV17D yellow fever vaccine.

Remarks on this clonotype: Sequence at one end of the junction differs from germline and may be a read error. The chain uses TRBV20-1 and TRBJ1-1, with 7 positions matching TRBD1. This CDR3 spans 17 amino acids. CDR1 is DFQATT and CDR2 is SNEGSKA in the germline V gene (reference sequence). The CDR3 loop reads CCARKPGQLPYDTEAFF. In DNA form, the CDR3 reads TGCTGTGCTAGAAAGCCGGGACAGCTACCCTATGACACTGAAGCTTTCTTT.

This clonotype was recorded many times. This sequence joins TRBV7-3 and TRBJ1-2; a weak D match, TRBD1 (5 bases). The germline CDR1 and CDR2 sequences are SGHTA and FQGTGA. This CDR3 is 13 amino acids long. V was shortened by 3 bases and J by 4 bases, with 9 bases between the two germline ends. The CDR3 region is CASSLGGGYGYTF. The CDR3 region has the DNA TGTGCCAGCAGCTTGGGGGGTGGCTATGGCTACACCTTC.

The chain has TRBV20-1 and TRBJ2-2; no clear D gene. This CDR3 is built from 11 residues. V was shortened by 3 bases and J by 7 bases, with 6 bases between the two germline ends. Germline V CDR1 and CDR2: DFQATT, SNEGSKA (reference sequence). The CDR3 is CSASPGGELFF. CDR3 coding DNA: TGCAGTGCTAGTCCCGGCGGGGAGCTGTTTTTT.

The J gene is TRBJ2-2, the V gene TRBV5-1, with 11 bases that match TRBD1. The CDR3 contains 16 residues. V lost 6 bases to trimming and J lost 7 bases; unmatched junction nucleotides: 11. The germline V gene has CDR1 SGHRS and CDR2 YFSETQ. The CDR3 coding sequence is TGCGCCAGCATTCGGACAGGGGGCGCTGAAAACGGGGAGCTGTTTTTT. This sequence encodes CASIRTGGAENGELFF.

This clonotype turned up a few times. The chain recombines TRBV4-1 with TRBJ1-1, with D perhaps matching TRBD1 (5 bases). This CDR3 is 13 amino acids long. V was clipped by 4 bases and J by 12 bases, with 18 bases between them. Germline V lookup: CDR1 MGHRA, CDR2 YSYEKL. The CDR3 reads CASSPVGAWESFF. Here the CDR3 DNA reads TGCGCCAGCAGCCCTGTCGGGGCGTGGGAGTCTTTCTTT.

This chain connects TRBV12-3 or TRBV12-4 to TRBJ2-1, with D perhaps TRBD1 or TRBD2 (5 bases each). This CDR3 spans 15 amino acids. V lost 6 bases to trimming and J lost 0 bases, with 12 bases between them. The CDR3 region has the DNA TGTGCCAGCAGACTGGGGGAAACCTCCTACAATGAGCAGTTCTTC. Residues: CASRLGETSYNEQFF.

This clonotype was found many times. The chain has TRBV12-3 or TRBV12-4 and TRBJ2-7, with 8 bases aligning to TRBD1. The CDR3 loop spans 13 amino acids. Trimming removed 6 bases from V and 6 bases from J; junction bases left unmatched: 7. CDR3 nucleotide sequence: TGTGCCAGCAGACCTGGACAGGGTGGCGAGCAGTACTTC. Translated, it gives CASRPGQGGEQYF.

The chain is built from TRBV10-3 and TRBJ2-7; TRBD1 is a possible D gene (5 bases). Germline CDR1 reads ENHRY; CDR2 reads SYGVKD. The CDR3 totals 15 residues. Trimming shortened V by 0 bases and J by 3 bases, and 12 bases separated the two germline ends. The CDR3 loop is CAISESTDAHYEQYF. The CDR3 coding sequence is TGTGCCATCAGTGAGTCGACAGACGCTCACTACGAGCAGTACTTC.

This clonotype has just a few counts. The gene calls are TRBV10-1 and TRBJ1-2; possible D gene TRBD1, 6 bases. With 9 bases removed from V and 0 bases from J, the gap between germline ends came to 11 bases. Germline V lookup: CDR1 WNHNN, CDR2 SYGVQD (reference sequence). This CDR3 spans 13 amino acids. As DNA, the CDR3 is TGCGCCAGGACAGGAGGTGCTAACTATGGCTACACCTTC. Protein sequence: CARTGGANYGYTF.

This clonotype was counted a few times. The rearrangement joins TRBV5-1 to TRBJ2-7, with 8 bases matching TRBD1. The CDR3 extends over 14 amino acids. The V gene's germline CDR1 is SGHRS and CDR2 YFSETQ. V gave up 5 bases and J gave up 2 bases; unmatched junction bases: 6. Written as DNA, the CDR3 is TGCGCCAGCAGACCGACAGGGGAAGCCTACGAGCAGTACTTC. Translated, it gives CASRPTGEAYEQYF.

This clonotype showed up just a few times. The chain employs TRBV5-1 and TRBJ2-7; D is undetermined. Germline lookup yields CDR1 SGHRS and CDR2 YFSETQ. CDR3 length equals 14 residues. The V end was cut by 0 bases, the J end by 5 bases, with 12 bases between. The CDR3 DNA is TGCGCCAGCAGCTTGGGACCGGCTTCCGACGAGCAGTACTTC. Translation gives CASSLGPASDEQYF. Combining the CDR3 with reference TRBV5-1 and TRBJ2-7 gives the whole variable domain KAGVTQTPRYLIKTRGQQVTLSCSPISGHRSVSWYQQTPGQGLQFLFEYFSETQRNKGNFPGRFSGRQFSNSRSEMNVSTLELGDSALYLCASSLGPASDEQYFGPGTRLTVT.

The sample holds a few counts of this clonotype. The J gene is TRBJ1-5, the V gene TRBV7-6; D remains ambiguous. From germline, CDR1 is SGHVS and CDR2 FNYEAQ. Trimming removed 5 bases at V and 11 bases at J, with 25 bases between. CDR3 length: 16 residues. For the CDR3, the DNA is TGTGCCAGCAGCCATTATTCAGACCCGAGATGGCAGTCCCAGCATTTT. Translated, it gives CASSHYSDPRWQSQHF.

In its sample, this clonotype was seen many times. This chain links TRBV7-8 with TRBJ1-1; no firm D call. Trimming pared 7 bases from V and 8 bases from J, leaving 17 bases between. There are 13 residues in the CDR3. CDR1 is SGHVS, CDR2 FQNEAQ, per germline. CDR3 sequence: CASTLIEGGEAFF. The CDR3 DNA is TGTGCCAGCACCCTCATAGAGGGAGGCGAAGCTTTCTTT. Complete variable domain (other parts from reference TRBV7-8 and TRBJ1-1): GAGVSQSPRYKVAKRGQDVALRCDPISGHVSLFWYQQALGQGPEFLTYFQNEAQLDKSGLPSDRFFAERPEGSVSTLKIQRTQQEDSAVYLCASTLIEGGEAFFGQGTRLTVV.

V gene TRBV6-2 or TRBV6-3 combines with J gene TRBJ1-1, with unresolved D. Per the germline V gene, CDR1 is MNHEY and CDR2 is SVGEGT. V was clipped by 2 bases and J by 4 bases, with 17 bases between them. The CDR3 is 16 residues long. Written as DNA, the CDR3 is TGTGCCAGCAGTTACAAGTTGCCACTCGTCCGCACTGAAGCTTTCTTT. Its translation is CASSYKLPLVRTEAFF.

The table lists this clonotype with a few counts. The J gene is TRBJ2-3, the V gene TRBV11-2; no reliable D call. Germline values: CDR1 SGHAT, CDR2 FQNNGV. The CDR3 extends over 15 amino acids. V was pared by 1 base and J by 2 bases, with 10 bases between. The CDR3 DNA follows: TGTGCCAGCAGCTTAGGTATATCCACCACAGATACGCAGTATTTT. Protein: CASSLGISTTDTQYF.

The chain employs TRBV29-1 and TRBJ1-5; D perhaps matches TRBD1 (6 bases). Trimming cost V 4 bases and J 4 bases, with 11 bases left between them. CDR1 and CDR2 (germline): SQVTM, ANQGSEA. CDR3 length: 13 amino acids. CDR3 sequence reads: CSVGSGENQPQHF. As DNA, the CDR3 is TGCAGCGTTGGGTCAGGGGAAAATCAGCCCCAGCATTTT.

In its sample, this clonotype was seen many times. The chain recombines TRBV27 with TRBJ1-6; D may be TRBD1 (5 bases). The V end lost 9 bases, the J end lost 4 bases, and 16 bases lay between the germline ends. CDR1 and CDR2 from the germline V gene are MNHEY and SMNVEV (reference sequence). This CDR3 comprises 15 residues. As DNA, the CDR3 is TGTGCCAGTCGCCCCGTGACAGATTATAATTCACCCCTCCACTTT. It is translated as CASRPVTDYNSPLHF.

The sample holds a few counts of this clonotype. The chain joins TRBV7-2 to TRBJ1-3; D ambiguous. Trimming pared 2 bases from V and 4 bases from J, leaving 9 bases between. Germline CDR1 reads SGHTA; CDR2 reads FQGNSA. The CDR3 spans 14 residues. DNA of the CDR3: TGTGCCAGCAGCTTATCCATGGGGGGAAACACCATATATTTT. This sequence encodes CASSLSMGGNTIYF.

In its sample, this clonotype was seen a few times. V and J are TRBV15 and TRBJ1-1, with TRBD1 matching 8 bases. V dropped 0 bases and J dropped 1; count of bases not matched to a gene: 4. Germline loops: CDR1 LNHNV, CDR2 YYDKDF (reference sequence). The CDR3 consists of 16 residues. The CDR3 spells CATSRDSGTGNTEAFF. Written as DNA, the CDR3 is TGTGCCACCAGCAGAGATTCCGGGACAGGGAACACTGAAGCTTTCTTT.

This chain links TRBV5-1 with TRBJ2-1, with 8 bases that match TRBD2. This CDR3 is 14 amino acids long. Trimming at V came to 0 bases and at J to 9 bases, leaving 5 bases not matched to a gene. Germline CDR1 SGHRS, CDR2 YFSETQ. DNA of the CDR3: TGCGCCAGCAGCTTGGGCTCGGGGGGGGGTGAGCAGTTCTTC. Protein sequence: CASSLGSGGGEQFF.

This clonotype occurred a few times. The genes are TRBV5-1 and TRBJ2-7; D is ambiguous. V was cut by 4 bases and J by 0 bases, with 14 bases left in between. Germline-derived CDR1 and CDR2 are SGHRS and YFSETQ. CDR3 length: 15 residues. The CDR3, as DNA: TGCGCCAGCAGCGTTGGACCAGCGAGCTCCTACGAGCAGTACTTC. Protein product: CASSVGPASSYEQYF. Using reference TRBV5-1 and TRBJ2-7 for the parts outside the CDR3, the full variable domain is KAGVTQTPRYLIKTRGQQVTLSCSPISGHRSVSWYQQTPGQGLQFLFEYFSETQRNKGNFPGRFSGRQFSNSRSEMNVSTLELGDSALYLCASSVGPASSYEQYFGPGTRLTVT.